The TCR beta chain under discussion was sequenced for a study of identical twins. This clonotype was recorded many times. Germline is not matched at one junction end, which may reflect a read error. TCRdb re-analysed the 5' RACE reads in MiXCR, keeping a single row per CDR3 protein. The table includes about 700,000 distinct CDR3 sequences, 6.1% detected once. The sample consisted of naive T cells sorted from blood. The receptor's source is a man aged 18 to 35 in good health.

CDR3 in DNA: TGTGCCAGCAGGGGGGACACTGAAGCTTTCTTT. It encodes CASRGDTEAFF. This chain uses TRBV5-1 with TRBJ1-1; 7 bases align to TRBD1. Germline V gene lookup returns CDR1 SGHRS and CDR2 YFSETQ. This CDR3 region has 11 residues.